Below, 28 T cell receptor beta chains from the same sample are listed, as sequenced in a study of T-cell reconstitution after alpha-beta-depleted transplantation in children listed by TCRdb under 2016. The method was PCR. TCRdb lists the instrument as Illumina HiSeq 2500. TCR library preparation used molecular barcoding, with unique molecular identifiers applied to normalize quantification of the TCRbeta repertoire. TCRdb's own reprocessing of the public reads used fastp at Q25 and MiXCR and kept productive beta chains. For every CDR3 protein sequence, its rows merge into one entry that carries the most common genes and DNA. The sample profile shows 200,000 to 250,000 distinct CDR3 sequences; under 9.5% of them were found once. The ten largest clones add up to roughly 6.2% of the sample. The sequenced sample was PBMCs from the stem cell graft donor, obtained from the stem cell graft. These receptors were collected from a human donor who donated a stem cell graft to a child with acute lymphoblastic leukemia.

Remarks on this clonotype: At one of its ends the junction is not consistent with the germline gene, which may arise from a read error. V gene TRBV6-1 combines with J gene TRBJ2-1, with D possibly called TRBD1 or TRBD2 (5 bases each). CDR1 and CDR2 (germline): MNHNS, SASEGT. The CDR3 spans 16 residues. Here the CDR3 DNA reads TGTGCCAGCAGCTCCATGGCAGGGAGCTCCTACAATGGGCAGTTCTTC. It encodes CASSSMAGSSYNGQFF.

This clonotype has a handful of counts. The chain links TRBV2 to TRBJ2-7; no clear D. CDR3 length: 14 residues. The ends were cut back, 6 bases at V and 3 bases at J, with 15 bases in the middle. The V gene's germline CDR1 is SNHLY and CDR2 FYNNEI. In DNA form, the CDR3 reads TGTGCCAGCAGGCCCGCAGGTTGGAGCTACGAGCAGTACTTC. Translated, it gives CASRPAGWSYEQYF.

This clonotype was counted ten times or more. The CDR3 loop reads CASSFDGGYNEQFF. The CDR3 DNA reads as TGTGCCAGCAGTTTTGACGGGGGGTACAATGAGCAGTTCTTC. The chain employs TRBV12-3 or TRBV12-4 and TRBJ2-1, with TRBD2 matching over 7 bases. The CDR3 length is 14 residues. Trimming took 3 bases from V and 4 from J; bases not matched to a gene: 3.

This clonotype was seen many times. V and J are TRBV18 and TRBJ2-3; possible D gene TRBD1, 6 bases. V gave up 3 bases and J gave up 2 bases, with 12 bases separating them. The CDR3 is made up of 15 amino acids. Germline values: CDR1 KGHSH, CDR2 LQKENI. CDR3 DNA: TGTGCCAGCTCACCGGACAGACAACACACAGATACGCAGTATTTT. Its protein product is CASSPDRQHTDTQYF.

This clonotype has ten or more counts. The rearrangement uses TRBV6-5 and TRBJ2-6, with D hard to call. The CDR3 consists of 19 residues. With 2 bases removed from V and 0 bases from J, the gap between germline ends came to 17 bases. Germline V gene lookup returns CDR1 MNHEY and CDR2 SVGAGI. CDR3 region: CASSYGLRDYYSGANVLTF. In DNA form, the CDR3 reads TGTGCCAGCAGTTACGGTTTGAGAGATTATTACTCTGGGGCCAACGTCCTGACTTTC.

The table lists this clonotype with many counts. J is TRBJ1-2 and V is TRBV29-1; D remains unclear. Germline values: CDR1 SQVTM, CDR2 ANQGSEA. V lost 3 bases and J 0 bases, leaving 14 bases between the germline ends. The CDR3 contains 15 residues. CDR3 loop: CSVDIIGEANYGYTF. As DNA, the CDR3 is TGCAGCGTTGACATTATAGGTGAAGCTAACTATGGCTACACCTTC.

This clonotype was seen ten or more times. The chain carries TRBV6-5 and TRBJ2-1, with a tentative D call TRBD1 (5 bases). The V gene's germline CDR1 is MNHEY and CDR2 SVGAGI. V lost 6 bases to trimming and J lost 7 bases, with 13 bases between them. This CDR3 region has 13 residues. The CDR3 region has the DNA TGTGCCAGCAGCGCGGCGGCAGGGAATGAGCAGTTCTTC. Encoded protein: CASSAAAGNEQFF.

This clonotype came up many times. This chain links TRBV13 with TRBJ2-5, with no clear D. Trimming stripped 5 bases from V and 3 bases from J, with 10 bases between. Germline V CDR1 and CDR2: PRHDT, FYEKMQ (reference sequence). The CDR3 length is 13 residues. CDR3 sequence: CASSPWKKETQYF. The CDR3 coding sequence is TGTGCCAGCAGCCCCTGGAAGAAAGAGACCCAGTACTTC.

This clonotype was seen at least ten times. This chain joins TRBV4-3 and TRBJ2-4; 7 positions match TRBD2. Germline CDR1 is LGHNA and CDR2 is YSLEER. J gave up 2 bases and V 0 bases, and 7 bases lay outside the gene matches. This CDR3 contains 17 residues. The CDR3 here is CASSQDPSGGSKNIQYF. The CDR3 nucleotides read TGCGCCAGCAGCCAAGACCCTAGCGGTGGGTCCAAAAACATTCAGTACTTC.

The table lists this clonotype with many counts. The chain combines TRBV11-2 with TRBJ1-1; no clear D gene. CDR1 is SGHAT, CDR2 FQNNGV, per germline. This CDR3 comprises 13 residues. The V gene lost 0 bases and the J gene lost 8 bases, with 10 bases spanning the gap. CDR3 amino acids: CASSLDQSPEAFF. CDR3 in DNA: TGTGCCAGCAGCTTAGATCAGTCTCCAGAAGCTTTCTTT.

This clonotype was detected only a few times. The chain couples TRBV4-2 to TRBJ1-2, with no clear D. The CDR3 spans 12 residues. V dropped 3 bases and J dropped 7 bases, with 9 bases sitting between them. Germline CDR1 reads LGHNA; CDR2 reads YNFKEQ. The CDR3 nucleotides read TGTGCCAGCAGCCAGCCCGACCCTGGCTACACCTTC. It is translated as CASSQPDPGYTF.

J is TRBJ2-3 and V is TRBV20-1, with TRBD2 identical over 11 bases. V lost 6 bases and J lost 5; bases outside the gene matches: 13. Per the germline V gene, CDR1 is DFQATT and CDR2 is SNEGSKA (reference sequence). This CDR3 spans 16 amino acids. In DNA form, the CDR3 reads TGCAGTGCAACCTCCTCCACTAGCGGGGGTGTAGATACGCAGTATTTT. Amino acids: CSATSSTSGGVDTQYF.

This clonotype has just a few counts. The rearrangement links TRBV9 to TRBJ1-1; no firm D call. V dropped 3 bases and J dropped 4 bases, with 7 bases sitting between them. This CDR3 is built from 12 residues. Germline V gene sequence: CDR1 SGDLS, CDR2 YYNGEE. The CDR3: CASSDVITEAFF. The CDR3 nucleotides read TGTGCCAGCAGCGACGTGATCACTGAAGCTTTCTTT.

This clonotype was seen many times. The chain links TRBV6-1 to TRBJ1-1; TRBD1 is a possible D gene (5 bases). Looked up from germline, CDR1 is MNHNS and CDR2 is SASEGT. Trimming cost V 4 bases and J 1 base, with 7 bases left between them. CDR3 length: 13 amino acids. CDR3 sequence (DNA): TGTGCCAGCAGTGGGACAAGGAACACTGAAGCTTTCTTT. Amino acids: CASSGTRNTEAFF.

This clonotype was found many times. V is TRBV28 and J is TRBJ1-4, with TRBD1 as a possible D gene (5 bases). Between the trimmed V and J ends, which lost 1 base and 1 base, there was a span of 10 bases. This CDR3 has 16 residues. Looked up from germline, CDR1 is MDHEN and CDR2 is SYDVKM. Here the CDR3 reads CASSLSGLGTNEKLFF. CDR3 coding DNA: TGTGCCAGCAGTTTATCAGGGCTAGGAACTAATGAAAAACTGTTTTTT.

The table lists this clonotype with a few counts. Here the CDR3 reads CASSFAEDLPIFKEQFF. For the CDR3, the DNA is TGTGCCAGCAGCTTCGCGGAAGACCTACCAATCTTCAAAGAGCAGTTCTTC. This chain links TRBV7-8 with TRBJ2-1; D gene ambiguous. The CDR3 covers 17 residues. V lost 3 bases, J lost 10 bases, and 25 bases lay in between. Germline CDR1 SGHVS, CDR2 FQNEAQ.

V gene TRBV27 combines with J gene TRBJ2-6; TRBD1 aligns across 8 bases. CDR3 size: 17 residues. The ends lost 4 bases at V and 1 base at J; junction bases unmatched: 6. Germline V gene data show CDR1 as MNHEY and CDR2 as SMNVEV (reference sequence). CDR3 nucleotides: TGTGCCAGCAGTTCGACAGGGGTTGGGTCTGGGGCCAACGTCCTGACTTTC. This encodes CASSSTGVGSGANVLTF.

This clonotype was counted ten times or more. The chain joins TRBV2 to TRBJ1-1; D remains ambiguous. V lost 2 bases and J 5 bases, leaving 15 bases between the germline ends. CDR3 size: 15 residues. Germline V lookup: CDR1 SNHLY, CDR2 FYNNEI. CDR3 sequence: CASSENRVPITEAFF. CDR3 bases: TGTGCCAGCAGTGAAAATCGCGTCCCGATTACTGAAGCTTTCTTT.

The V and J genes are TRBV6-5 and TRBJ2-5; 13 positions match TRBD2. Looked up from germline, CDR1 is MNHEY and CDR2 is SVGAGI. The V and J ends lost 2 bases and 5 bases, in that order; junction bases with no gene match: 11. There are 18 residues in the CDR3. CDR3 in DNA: TGTGCCAGCAGTTACGGGCTTACTAGCGGGGGGGCATCCGAGACCCAGTACTTC. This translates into CASSYGLTSGGASETQYF.

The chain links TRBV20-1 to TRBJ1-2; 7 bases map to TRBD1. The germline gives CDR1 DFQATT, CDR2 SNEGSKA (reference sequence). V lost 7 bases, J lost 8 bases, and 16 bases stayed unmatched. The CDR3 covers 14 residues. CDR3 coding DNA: TGCAGTGGTCAGGATCCGCAGGGGGTCAACGGCTACACCTTC. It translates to CSGQDPQGVNGYTF.

The CDR3 coding sequence is TGTGCCAATGCGGCTCCTCCTGGCAGGGGGCACGGAACAGATACGCAGTATTTT. Residues: CANAAPPGRGHGTDTQYF. This chain uses TRBV12-3 or TRBV12-4 with TRBJ2-3; TRBD1 agrees at 8 bases. J lost 3 bases, V lost 10 bases, and 21 bases had no gene match. This CDR3 is 18 amino acids long.

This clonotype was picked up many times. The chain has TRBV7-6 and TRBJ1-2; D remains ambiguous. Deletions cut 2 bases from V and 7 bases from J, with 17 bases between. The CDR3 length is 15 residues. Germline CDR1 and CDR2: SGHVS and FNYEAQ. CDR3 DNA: TGTGCCAGCAGCTTAAATCGGGCAGGCGACCCTGGCTACACCTTC. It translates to CASSLNRAGDPGYTF.

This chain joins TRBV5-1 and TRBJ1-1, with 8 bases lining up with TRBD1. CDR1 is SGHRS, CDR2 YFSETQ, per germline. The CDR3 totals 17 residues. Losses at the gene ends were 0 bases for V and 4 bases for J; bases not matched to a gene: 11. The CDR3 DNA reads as TGCGCCAGCAGCTTGGGGCCGGACAGGGTACGGGGCACTGAAGCTTTCTTT. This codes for CASSLGPDRVRGTEAFF.

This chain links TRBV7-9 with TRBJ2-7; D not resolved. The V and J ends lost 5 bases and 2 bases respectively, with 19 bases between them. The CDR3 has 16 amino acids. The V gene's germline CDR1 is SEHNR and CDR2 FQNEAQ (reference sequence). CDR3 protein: CASSRLGQLTTYEQYF. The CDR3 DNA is TGTGCCAGCAGCCGCCTAGGTCAGCTGACGACCTACGAGCAGTACTTC.

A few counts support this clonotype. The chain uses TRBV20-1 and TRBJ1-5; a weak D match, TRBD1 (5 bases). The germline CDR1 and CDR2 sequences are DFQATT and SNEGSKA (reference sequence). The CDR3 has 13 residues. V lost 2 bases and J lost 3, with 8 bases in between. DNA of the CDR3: TGCAGTGCTAGAAAGGGGACCAATCAGCCCCAGCATTTT. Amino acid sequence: CSARKGTNQPQHF.

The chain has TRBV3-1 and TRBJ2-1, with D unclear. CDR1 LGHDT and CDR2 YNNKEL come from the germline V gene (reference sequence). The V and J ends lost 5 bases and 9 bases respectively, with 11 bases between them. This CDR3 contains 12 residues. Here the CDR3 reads CASSWSSGEQFF. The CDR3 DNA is TGTGCCAGCAGCTGGTCCTCGGGTGAGCAGTTCTTC.

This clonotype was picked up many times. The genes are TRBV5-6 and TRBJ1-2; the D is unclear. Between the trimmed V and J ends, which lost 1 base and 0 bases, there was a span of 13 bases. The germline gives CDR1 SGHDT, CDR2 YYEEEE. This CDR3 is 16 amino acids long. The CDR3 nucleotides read TGTGCCAGCAGCTTGTCGATGGCAGTAACTAACTATGGCTACACCTTC. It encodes CASSLSMAVTNYGYTF.

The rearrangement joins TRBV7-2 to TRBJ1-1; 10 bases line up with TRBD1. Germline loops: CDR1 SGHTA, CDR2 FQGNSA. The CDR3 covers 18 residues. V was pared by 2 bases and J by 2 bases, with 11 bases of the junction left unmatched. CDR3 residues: CASSLLPGQGRDNTEAFF. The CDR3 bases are TGTGCCAGCAGCTTATTGCCGGGACAGGGGAGGGATAACACTGAAGCTTTCTTT.